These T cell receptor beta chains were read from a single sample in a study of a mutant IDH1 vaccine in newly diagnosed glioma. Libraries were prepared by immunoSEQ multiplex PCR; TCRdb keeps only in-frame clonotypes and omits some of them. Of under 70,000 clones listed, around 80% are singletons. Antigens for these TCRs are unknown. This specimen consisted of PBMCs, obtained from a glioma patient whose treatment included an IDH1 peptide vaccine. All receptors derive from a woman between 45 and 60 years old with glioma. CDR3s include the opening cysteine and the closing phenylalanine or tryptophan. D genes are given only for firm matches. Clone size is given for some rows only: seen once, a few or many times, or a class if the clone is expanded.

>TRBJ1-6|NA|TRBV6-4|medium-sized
CASSRDAQNSPLHF
TGTGCCAGCAGCCGGGACGCTCAGAATTCACCCCTCCACTTT
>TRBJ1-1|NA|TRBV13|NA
CASSLPQGPEAFF
TGTGCCAGCAGCCTACCACAGGGTCCTGAAGCTTTCTTT
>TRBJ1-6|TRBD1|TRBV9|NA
CASSVEGAGLNSPLHF
TGTGCCAGCAGCGTAGAGGGGGCAGGTCTAAATTCACCCCTCCACTTT
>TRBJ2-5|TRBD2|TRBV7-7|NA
CASNTGGVRETQYF
TGTGCCTCAAACACCGGGGGGGTTCGAGAGACCCAGTACTTC
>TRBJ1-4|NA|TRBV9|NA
CASSVEPGGEKLFF
TGTGCCAGCAGCGTAGAACCGGGCGGTGAAAAACTGTTTTTT
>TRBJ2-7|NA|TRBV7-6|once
CASSLEDSYEQYF
TGTGCCAGCAGCCTTGAGGACAGCTACGAGCAGTACTTC
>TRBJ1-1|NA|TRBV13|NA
CASSSSRAEAFF
TGTGCCAGCAGCTCGTCGAGGGCTGAAGCTTTCTTT
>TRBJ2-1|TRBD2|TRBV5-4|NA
CASGLAGSYNEQFF
TGTGCCAGCGGGCTAGCGGGATCCTACAATGAGCAGTTCTTC
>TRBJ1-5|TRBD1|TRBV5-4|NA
CASSPDRGFGPQHF
TGTGCCAGCAGCCCGGACAGGGGGTTTGGGCCCCAGCATTTT
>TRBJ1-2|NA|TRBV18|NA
CASSPGALDRGYTF
TGTGCCAGCTCACCAGGGGCGTTGGATAGAGGCTACACCTTC
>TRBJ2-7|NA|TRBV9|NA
CASSVGTVTGYEQYF
TGTGCCAGCAGCGTAGGGACAGTGACAGGCTACGAGCAGTACTTC
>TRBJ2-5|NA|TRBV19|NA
CASSMGRGSPQETQYF
TGTGCCAGTAGTATGGGACGGGGGAGCCCCCAAGAGACCCAGTACTTC
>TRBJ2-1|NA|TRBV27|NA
CASSFSVGSYNEQFF
TGTGCCAGCAGTTTCAGCGTAGGCTCCTACAATGAGCAGTTCTTC
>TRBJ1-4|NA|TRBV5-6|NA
CASSSTGKLFF
TGTGCCAGCAGCAGTACGGGAAAACTGTTTTTT
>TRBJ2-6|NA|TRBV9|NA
CASSPGDSGANVLTF
TGTGCCAGCAGCCCAGGGGACTCTGGGGCCAACGTCCTGACTTTC
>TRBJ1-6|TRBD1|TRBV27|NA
CASSRTGFNSPLHF
TGTGCCAGCAGTCGGACAGGGTTTAATTCACCCCTCCACTTT
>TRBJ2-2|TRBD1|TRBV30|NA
CAWSPADREYRTGELFF
TGTGCCTGGAGTCCAGCGGACAGGGAATATAGAACCGGGGAGCTGTTTTTT
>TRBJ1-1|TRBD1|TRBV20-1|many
CSGQGNGEAFF
TGCAGTGGACAGGGGAATGGTGAAGCTTTCTTT
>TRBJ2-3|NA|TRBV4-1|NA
CASSQTRGGTDTQYF
TGCGCCAGCAGCCAAACCAGGGGGGGCACAGATACGCAGTATTTT
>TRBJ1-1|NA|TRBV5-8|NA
CASTPLGRGNHIAEAFF
TGTGCCAGCACCCCACTGGGCAGGGGAAACCACATTGCTGAAGCTTTCTTT
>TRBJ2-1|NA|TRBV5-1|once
CASSFKYEQFF
TGCGCCAGCAGCTTCAAGTATGAGCAGTTCTTC
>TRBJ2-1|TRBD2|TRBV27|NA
CASSLSGSSGGAYNEQFF
TGTGCCAGCAGTTTATCGGGGTCTAGCGGGGGGGCGTACAATGAGCAGTTCTTC
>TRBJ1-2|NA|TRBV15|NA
CATSRAGSYGYTF
TGTGCCACCAGCAGAGCCGGCAGCTATGGCTACACCTTC
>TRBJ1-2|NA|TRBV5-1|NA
CASSPGQILGGYTF
TGCGCCAGCAGCCCAGGACAAATTCTGGGGGGCTACACCTTC
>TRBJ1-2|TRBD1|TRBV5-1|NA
CASSEQGAPEGYTF
TGCGCCAGCAGCGAGCAGGGGGCGCCGGAGGGCTACACCTTC
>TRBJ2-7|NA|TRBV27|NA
CASALAGSDLPYEQYF
TGTGCCAGCGCCTTGGCCGGGTCAGATCTTCCCTACGAGCAGTACTTC
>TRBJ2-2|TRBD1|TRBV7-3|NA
CASSRGQGKGTGELFF
TGTGCCAGCAGCCGTGGACAGGGCAAGGGCACCGGGGAGCTGTTTTTT
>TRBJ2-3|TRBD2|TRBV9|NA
CASSVGSGGPTDTQYF
TGTGCCAGCAGCGTAGGAAGCGGGGGGCCGACAGATACGCAGTATTTT
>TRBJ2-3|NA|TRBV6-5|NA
CASSLPGGDTQYF
TGTGCCAGCAGCCTCCCGGGCGGAGATACGCAGTATTTT
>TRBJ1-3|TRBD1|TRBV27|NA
CASSQGQGYSGNTIYF
TGTGCCAGCAGTCAGGGACAGGGCTACTCTGGAAACACCATATATTTT
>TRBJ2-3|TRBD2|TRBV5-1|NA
CASSFGAGALTDTQYF
TGCGCCAGCAGCTTCGGAGCGGGGGCCCTCACAGATACGCAGTATTTT
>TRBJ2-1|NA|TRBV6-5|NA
CASRGSSYNEQFF
TGTGCCAGCAGGGGGAGCTCCTACAATGAGCAGTTCTTC
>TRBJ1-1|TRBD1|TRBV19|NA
CASTWDSYMNTEAFF
TGTGCCAGTACCTGGGACAGCTACATGAACACTGAAGCTTTCTTT
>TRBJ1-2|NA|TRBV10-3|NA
CAISEPTVYGYTF
TGTGCCATCAGTGAGCCGACAGTCTATGGCTACACCTTC
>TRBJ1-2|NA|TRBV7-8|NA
CASSLENSLGYTF
TGTGCCAGCAGCTTAGAGAACTCCCTTGGCTACACCTTC
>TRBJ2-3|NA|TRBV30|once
CAWSVGSFRSTDTQYF
TGTGCCTGGAGTGTAGGGTCTTTTCGCAGCACAGATACGCAGTATTTT
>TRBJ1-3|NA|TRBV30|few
CAWSSTGNTIYF
TGTGCCTGGAGTAGCACTGGAAACACCATATATTTT